A selection of T cell receptor beta chains follows, all from one sample in a study of blood T cell repertoires in COVID-19. Measured with immunoSEQ multiplex PCR; TCRdb has only the in-frame clones, and not every one. Here the sample spans hundreds of thousands of clones, around 86% being singletons. Sequencing was performed on PBMCs or T cells enriched from blood (not recorded which). Every receptor here comes from a woman between 45 and 60 years old who had recovered from COVID-19. Both conserved end residues are part of each CDR3. The D gene is left open where the match is weak. Rows give clone size only sometimes, using once, few, many, or a class for an expanded clone.

j_call	v_call	clone_size	d_call	cdr3_aa	cdr3_nt
TRBJ2-1	TRBV28	NA	NA	CASSLITAQRSYNEQFF	TGTGCCAGCAGTTTGATCACAGCCCAACGCTCCTACAATGAGCAGTTCTTC
TRBJ1-6	TRBV12-3/TRBV12-4	NA	NA	CASSPRPGTPLHF	TGTGCCAGCAGTCCACGCCCGGGAACACCCCTCCACTTT
TRBJ1-5	TRBV23-1	once	NA	CASSQANQPQHF	TGCGCCAGCAGTCAGGCAAATCAGCCCCAGCATTTT
TRBJ2-5	TRBV15	NA	NA	CATSRAGTRPSRQETQYF	TGTGCCACCAGCAGAGCCGGGACACGACCCAGCCGGCAAGAGACCCAGTACTTC
TRBJ2-1	TRBV6-5	many	TRBD1	CASSLGTEPHNEQFF	TGTGCCAGCAGTCTCGGGACAGAGCCCCACAATGAGCAGTTCTTC
TRBJ1-1	TRBV5-4	NA	TRBD1	CASSPGPGQGNTEAFF	TGTGCCAGCAGCCCGGGACCGGGACAGGGGAACACTGAAGCTTTCTTT
TRBJ1-4	TRBV6-4	NA	NA	CASSDWQIWTASNEKLFF	TGTGCCAGCAGTGACTGGCAAATCTGGACAGCTTCTAATGAAAAACTGTTTTTT
TRBJ2-1	TRBV30	NA	TRBD2	CAWSAHKEAGGGNEQFF	TGTGCCTGGAGTGCCCACAAGGAAGCGGGAGGGGGCAATGAGCAGTTCTTC
TRBJ1-2	TRBV4-1	NA	NA	CASSQTETEVRDTF	TGCGCCAGCAGCCAAACGGAGACCGAAGTTCGGGACACCTTC
TRBJ1-5	TRBV18	NA	NA	CASSTSLGNSNQPQHF	TGTGCCAGCTCGACATCCCTCGGGAATAGCAATCAGCCCCAGCATTTT
TRBJ2-5	TRBV12-3/TRBV12-4	NA	NA	CASSSRLKTQYF	TGTGCCAGCAGTTCCCGACTGAAAACCCAGTACTTC
TRBJ1-2	TRBV9	NA	NA	CASSPGGFVYTF	TGTGCCAGCAGCCCCGGAGGTTTTGTCTACACCTTC
TRBJ1-1	TRBV6-5	NA	NA	CASSLPGILEAFF	TGTGCCAGCAGTCTCCCGGGGATCCTTGAAGCTTTCTTT
TRBJ2-7	TRBV4-3	few	TRBD1	CASSQRLSGQARGNEQYF	TGCGCCAGCAGCCAACGATTGTCTGGACAGGCCCGGGGAAACGAGCAGTACTTC
TRBJ2-2	TRBV7-2	NA	NA	CASSINGAGSGGELFF	TGTGCCAGCAGCATTAATGGCGCGGGGTCGGGAGGGGAGCTGTTTTTT
TRBJ2-3	TRBV10-3	NA	NA	CAISASTDTQYF	TGTGCCATTAGCGCTAGCACAGATACGCAGTATTTT
TRBJ2-1	TRBV20-1	NA	TRBD2	CSASSGVAGGNEQFF	TGCAGTGCTAGTTCTGGGGTAGCGGGAGGAAATGAGCAGTTCTTC
TRBJ2-7	TRBV18	NA	TRBD2	CASSLTSGIVDEQYF	TGTGCCAGCTCGTTGACTAGCGGGATCGTCGACGAGCAGTACTTC
TRBJ1-6	TRBV27	NA	NA	CASSSYLRDSPLHF	TGTGCCAGCAGTTCCTACCTCCGGGATTCACCCCTCCACTTT
TRBJ2-5	TRBV27	NA	NA	CASSLRGQETQYF	TGTGCCAGCAGTTTAAGGGGGCAAGAGACCCAGTACTTC
TRBJ2-4	TRBV5-5	NA	NA	CASSLVPGTKNIQYF	TGTGCCAGCAGCTTGGTCCCGGGTACCAAAAACATTCAGTACTTC
TRBJ2-1	TRBV5-4	once	NA	CASSLDRADNEQFF	TGTGCCAGCAGCTTGGACAGGGCCGACAATGAGCAGTTCTTC
TRBJ2-2	TRBV4-2	NA	TRBD2	CASSQRRSLAGETRVSTGELFF	TGTGCCAGCAGCCAACGTCGGAGTCTAGCGGGAGAAACACGGGTGAGCACCGGGGAGCTGTTTTTT
TRBJ1-1	TRBV2	NA	TRBD1	CASRDRGVSEAFF	TGTGCCAGCAGGGACAGGGGGGTATCTGAAGCTTTCTTT
TRBJ1-1	TRBV10-2	NA	TRBD1	CASRGQGKVTEAFF	TGCGCCAGCCGAGGACAGGGAAAGGTCACTGAAGCTTTCTTT
TRBJ2-3	TRBV5-6	NA	TRBD1	CASSFRTGVTSRTTDTQYF	TGTGCCAGCAGCTTCCGGACAGGGGTAACTTCACGAACCACAGATACGCAGTATTTT
TRBJ2-1	TRBV6-2/TRBV6-3	once	TRBD2	CASSYSGLAGVYNEQFF	TGTGCCAGCAGTTATTCCGGACTAGCGGGAGTCTACAATGAGCAGTTCTTC
TRBJ2-3	TRBV7-3	NA	TRBD2	CASSPSGRDSDTQYF	TGTGCCAGCAGCCCCAGCGGGAGGGATTCAGATACGCAGTATTTT
TRBJ1-2	TRBV19	NA	NA	CASSMRRFSNYGYTF	TGTGCCAGTAGTATGCGCAGGTTTTCTAACTATGGCTACACCTTC
TRBJ2-3	TRBV2	NA	TRBD2	CASRATSGRGTDTQYF	TGTGCCAGCAGGGCGACTAGCGGGAGGGGCACAGATACGCAGTATTTT
TRBJ2-5	TRBV27	NA	TRBD2	CASSSVAGGRGTQYF	TGTGCCAGCAGCTCGGTAGCGGGAGGGCGAGGGACCCAGTACTTC
TRBJ2-5	TRBV10-2	NA	TRBD2	CASSVTGLAGETQYF	TGCGCCAGCAGTGTGACGGGACTAGCGGGAGAGACCCAGTACTTC
TRBJ1-1	TRBV29-1	once	NA	CSVIRNTEAFF	TGCAGCGTTATTCGTAACACTGAAGCTTTCTTT
TRBJ1-1	TRBV28	NA	NA	CASSLNLGGGNTEAFF	TGTGCCAGCAGTTTGAATTTGGGAGGGGGAAACACTGAAGCTTTCTTT
TRBJ1-2	TRBV28	NA	NA	CASSLLQANYGYTF	TGTGCCAGCAGTTTATTGCAGGCCAACTATGGCTACACCTTC
TRBJ2-5	TRBV5-4	NA	TRBD2	CASTLMSGGGETQYF	TGTGCCAGCACCTTGATGTCGGGAGGGGGGGAGACCCAGTACTTC
TRBJ1-3	TRBV28	NA	NA	CVLRRRGSGNTIYF	TGTGTTTTGAGGAGGAGGGGATCTGGAAACACCATATATTTT
TRBJ1-2	TRBV9	NA	TRBD1	CASSLTGDGGYTF	TGTGCCAGCAGCCTGACAGGGGATGGTGGCTACACCTTC
TRBJ1-2	TRBV2	once	NA	CASSTSETYGYTF	TGTGCCAGCAGTACGAGCGAGACCTATGGCTACACCTTC